The sequence of this T cell receptor beta chain was determined in a study of identical twins. Study-level results: Fewer insertions marked abundant cord blood beta clonotypes; young adult naive trended weakly, memory not at all. The study drew conclusions from cross-sectional statistical analysis, not from following the same donors.

Unique molecular identifiers were present on the cDNA, which also gained a universal primer site by template switching. TCRdb fed the 5' RACE reads into MiXCR, producing one record per CDR3 protein. The data hold 200,000 to 250,000 distinct CDR3 sequences, with 7.5% observed a single time. This clonotype appeared many times. As yet, its antigen is unknown. CDR1 and CDR2 from the germline V gene are SQVTM and ANQGSEA. Trimming removed 7 bases from V and 5 bases from J; junction bases left unmatched: 17. This CDR3 has 16 amino acids. These data also formed part of another study, on yellow fever vaccine responses in identical twins.

The clonotype was recovered from a woman in her late teens or twenties in good health. Material for sequencing was memory (CD45RO+) T cells sorted from blood. This chain links TRBV29-1 with TRBJ2-5, with TRBD2 matching 9 bases. CDR3 region: CSAQGAGGLFSETQYF. Written as DNA, the CDR3 is TGCAGCGCCCAAGGGGCGGGGGGGCTTTTTTCGGAGACCCAGTACTTC.